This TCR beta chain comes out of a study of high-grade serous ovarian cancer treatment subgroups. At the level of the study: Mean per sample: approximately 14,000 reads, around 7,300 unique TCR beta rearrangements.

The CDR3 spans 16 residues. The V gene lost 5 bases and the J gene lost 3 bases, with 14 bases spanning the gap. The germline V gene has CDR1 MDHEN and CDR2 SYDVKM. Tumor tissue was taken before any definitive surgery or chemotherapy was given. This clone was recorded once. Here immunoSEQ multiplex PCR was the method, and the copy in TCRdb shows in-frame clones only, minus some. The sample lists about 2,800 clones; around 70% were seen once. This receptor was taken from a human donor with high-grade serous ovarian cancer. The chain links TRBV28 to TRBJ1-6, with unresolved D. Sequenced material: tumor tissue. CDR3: CASSLGNNLYNSPLHF. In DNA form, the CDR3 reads TGTGCCAGCAGTCTTGGTAATAATCTCTATAATTCACCCCTCCACTTT.